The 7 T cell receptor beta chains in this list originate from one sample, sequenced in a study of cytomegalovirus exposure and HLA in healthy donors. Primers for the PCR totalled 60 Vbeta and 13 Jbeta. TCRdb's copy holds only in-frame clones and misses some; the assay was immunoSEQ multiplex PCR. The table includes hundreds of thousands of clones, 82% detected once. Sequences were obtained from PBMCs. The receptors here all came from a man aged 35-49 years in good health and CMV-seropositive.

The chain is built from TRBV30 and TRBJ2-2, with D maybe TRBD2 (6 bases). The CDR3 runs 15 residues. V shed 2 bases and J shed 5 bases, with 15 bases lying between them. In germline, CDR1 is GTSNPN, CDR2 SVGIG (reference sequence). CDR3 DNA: TGTGCCTGGAGTACCCGTTTGGGAGGAACCGGGGAGCTGTTTTTT. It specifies CAWSTRLGGTGELFF.

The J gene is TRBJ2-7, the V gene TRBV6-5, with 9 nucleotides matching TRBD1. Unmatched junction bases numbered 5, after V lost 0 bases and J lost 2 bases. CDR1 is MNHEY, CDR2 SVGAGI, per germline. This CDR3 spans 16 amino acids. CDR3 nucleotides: TGTGCCAGCAGTTACTCGGGGGACAGGGCGACCTACGAGCAGTACTTC. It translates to CASSYSGDRATYEQYF.

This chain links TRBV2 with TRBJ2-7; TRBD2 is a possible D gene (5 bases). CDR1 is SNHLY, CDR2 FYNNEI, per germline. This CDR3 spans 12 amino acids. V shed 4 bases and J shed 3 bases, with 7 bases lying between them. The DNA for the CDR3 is TGTGCCAGCAGTGGGACTTACTACGAGCAGTACGTC. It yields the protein CASSGTYYEQYV.

CDR3 sequence: CASSWHNMNTEAFF. CDR3 in DNA: TGTGCCAGCAGCTGGCACAACATGAACACTGAAGCTTTCTTT. The V call is TRBV7-2, the J call TRBJ1-1; D remains ambiguous. The CDR3 totals 14 residues. Trimming shortened V by 4 bases and J by 0 bases, and 9 bases separated the two germline ends. The germline V gene encodes CDR1 SGHTA and CDR2 FQGNSA.

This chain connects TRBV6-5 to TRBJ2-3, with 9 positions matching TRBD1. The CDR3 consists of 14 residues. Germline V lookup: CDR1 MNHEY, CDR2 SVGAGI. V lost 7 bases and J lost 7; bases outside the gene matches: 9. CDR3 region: CASTTTGGTHTQYF. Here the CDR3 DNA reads TGTGCCAGCACGACGACAGGGGGGACTCATACGCAGTATTTT.

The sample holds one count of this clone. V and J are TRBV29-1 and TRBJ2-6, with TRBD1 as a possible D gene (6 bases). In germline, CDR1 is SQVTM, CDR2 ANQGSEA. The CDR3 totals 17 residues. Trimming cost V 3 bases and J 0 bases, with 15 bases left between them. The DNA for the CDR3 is TGCAGCGTTGAGGGCAGGGGACCACCCTCTGGGGCCAACGTCCTGACTTTC. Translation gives CSVEGRGPPSGANVLTF.

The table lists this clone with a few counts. The CDR3 nucleotides read TGTGCCAGCAGTGAGGAAGGGGCGCCCAATCAGCCCCAGCATTTT. Its translation: CASSEEGAPNQPQHF. The chain uses TRBV2 and TRBJ1-5; a possible D gene is TRBD1 (5 bases). This CDR3 comprises 15 residues. V was trimmed by 3 bases and J by 3 bases, leaving 12 bases between them. Germline V gene sequence: CDR1 SNHLY, CDR2 FYNNEI.